One and the same sample provided the 27 T cell receptor beta chains below, sequenced in a study of vaccination effects on CD4 cells after COVID-19. Before sequencing took place, the ViraFEST assay used viral peptide pools to expand antigen-specific CD4+ T cells. Culture proceeded for approximately 9 days, and CD4+ T cells were then isolated. A positive SARS-CoV-2 PCR test fell between March and December 2020. Clones were sequenced by immunoSEQ multiplex PCR, and TCRdb holds only the in-frame ones, with some missing. There are 55,000 or so clones in the sample; around 76% occur only once, and 5.5% lies in the top ten. Antigens of these TCRs are unknown. The sequencing here drew on CD4+ T cells from PBMCs cultured with HIV peptides, taken before COVID-19 vaccination. Regarding subset: HIV-1 Nef peptide pool negative control/reference culture. Every receptor here comes from a human donor who had a prior SARS-CoV-2 infection.

This rearrangement joins TRBV2 to TRBJ1-2, with D perhaps matching TRBD1 (6 bases). Trimming left V 7 bases short and J 0 bases short, with 9 bases between. The CDR3 spans 13 residues. Germline CDR1 is SNHLY and CDR2 is FYNNEI. The CDR3: CASTGGANYGYTF. The CDR3 DNA follows: TGTGCCAGCACCGGGGGCGCTAACTATGGCTACACCTTC. The full variable domain, rest sourced from reference TRBV2 and TRBJ1-2, is EPEVTQTPSHQVTQMGQEVILRCVPISNHLYFYWYRQILGQKVEFLVSFYNNEISEKSEIFDDQFSVERPDGSNFTLKIRSTKLEDSAMYFCASTGGANYGYTFGSGTRLTVV.

The rearrangement links TRBV19 to TRBJ1-4, with TRBD1 as a possible D gene (6 bases). V was pared by 5 bases and J by 7 bases, with 20 bases between. The CDR3 totals 16 residues. Germline values: CDR1 LNHDA, CDR2 SQIVND (reference sequence). CDR3 sequence: CASSLTMAGVGEKLFF. The CDR3 nucleotides are TGTGCCAGTAGTCTCACAATGGCAGGGGTCGGTGAAAAACTGTTTTTT.

The CDR3 spells CASSSRQGQYNEQFF. CDR3 nucleotides: TGTGCCAGCAGCTCCCGACAGGGGCAGTACAATGAGCAGTTCTTC. J is TRBJ2-1 and V is TRBV9, with 8 bases lining up with TRBD1. V gave up 4 bases and J gave up 4 bases; unmatched junction bases: 7. The length of the CDR3 is 15 residues. From germline, CDR1 is SGDLS and CDR2 YYNGEE. Looking up the rest from reference TRBV9 and TRBJ2-1 gives the full variable domain: DSGVTQTPKHLITATGQRVTLRCSPRSGDLSVYWYQQSLDQGLQFLIQYYNGEERAKGNILERFSAQQFPDLHSELNLSSLELGDSALYFCASSSRQGQYNEQFFGPGTRLTVL.

This sequence joins TRBV27 and TRBJ2-1; D is possibly TRBD2 (5 bases). Germline CDR1 and CDR2: MNHEY and SMNVEV (reference sequence). Trimming shortened V by 5 bases and J by 1 base, and 12 bases separated the two germline ends. The CDR3 loop spans 15 amino acids. In nucleotides, the CDR3 is TGTGCCAGCAGTCCCTTAGCGCGGTCCTACAATGAGCAGTTCTTC. Translating gives CASSPLARSYNEQFF.

The chain couples TRBV11-3 to TRBJ2-7; D not resolved. The CDR3 sequence is 16 residues long. V shed 0 bases and J shed 5 bases, with 17 bases lying between them. Germline V lookup: CDR1 SGHNT, CDR2 YENEEA. CDR3: CASSLDFASRPDEQYF. The CDR3 DNA follows: TGTGCCAGCAGCTTAGATTTTGCCTCCCGGCCCGACGAGCAGTACTTC.

The chain is built from TRBV7-2 and TRBJ1-6; D unclear. Trimming pared 4 bases from V and 5 bases from J, leaving 0 bases between. This CDR3 spans 11 amino acids. Germline CDR1 and CDR2: SGHTA and FQGNSA. The DNA of the CDR3 is TGTGCCAGCAGCTATAATTCACCCCTCCACTTT. Its protein is CASSYNSPLHF.

The rearrangement joins TRBV30 to TRBJ2-4, with 10 bases that match TRBD2. V dropped 8 bases and J dropped 6; count of bases not matched to a gene: 10. The CDR3 extends over 14 amino acids. CDR1 and CDR2 (germline): GTSNPN, SVGIG (reference sequence). The CDR3 bases are TGTGCCGGACAAGCGGGAGGGCCGCCAAACATTCAGTACTTC. Encoded protein: CAGQAGGPPNIQYF.

The rearrangement links TRBV9 to TRBJ1-1; no firm D call. Trimming left V 0 bases short and J 0 bases short, with 12 bases between. The CDR3 spans 16 residues. Germline CDR1 and CDR2: SGDLS and YYNGEE. CDR3: CASSVEEVPLNTEAFF. Here the CDR3 DNA reads TGTGCCAGCAGCGTAGAAGAGGTCCCCCTGAACACTGAAGCTTTCTTT. The whole variable domain, filled in from reference TRBV9 and TRBJ1-1, reads DSGVTQTPKHLITATGQRVTLRCSPRSGDLSVYWYQQSLDQGLQFLIQYYNGEERAKGNILERFSAQQFPDLHSELNLSSLELGDSALYFCASSVEEVPLNTEAFFGQGTRLTVV.

This clone turned up a few times. The rearrangement joins TRBV30 to TRBJ2-6; D is uncertain. Germline CDR1 and CDR2: GTSNPN and SVGIG (reference sequence). The CDR3 extends over 13 amino acids. V dropped 6 bases and J dropped 0 bases, with 6 bases sitting between them. CDR3 coding DNA: TGTGCCTGCGCTAACTCTGGGGCCAACGTCCTGACTTTC. This gives the protein CACANSGANVLTF.

The count of this clone is one. This chain uses TRBV28 with TRBJ2-7; D might be TRBD1 (5 bases). The CDR3 is 12 residues long. The V and J ends lost 6 bases and 3 bases respectively, with 9 bases between them. Germline V gene sequence: CDR1 MDHEN, CDR2 SYDVKM. CDR3 in amino acids: CASSLQDYEQYF. Written as DNA, the CDR3 is TGTGCCAGCAGCCTACAGGACTACGAGCAGTACTTC.

This chain links TRBV6-5 with TRBJ1-1, with D uncertain. The CDR3 loop spans 14 amino acids. V was clipped by 0 bases and J by 8 bases, with 13 bases between them. Germline loops: CDR1 MNHEY, CDR2 SVGAGI. In DNA, the CDR3 is TGTGCCAGCAGTTACTCATTCCACCCACCCGAAGCTTTCTTT. Residues: CASSYSFHPPEAFF.

This chain uses TRBV6-5 with TRBJ2-7; no firm D call. The germline gives CDR1 MNHEY, CDR2 SVGAGI. This CDR3 region has 13 residues. V was clipped by 2 bases and J by 2 bases, with 7 bases between them. The CDR3 reads CASSYGPTYEQYF. For the CDR3, the DNA is TGTGCCAGCAGTTACGGGCCGACCTACGAGCAGTACTTC.

The J gene is TRBJ2-7, the V gene TRBV2; TRBD1 is a possible D gene (5 bases). The CDR3 totals 14 residues. V was shortened by 6 bases and J by 0 bases, with 12 bases between the two germline ends. Germline values: CDR1 SNHLY, CDR2 FYNNEI. This chain's CDR3 is CASRLLRASYEQYF. The CDR3 DNA reads as TGTGCCAGCAGACTACTCAGGGCCTCCTACGAGCAGTACTTC.

A few counts support this clone. The chain links TRBV18 to TRBJ2-2, with D perhaps TRBD2 (6 bases). The CDR3 is 15 residues long. V dropped 3 bases and J dropped 3 bases, with 11 bases sitting between them. CDR1 is KGHSH and CDR2 is LQKENI in the germline V gene. The chain's CDR3 is CASSPATSDTGELFF. CDR3 bases: TGTGCCAGCTCACCTGCGACTAGTGACACCGGGGAGCTGTTTTTT.

The V and J genes are TRBV5-4 and TRBJ2-7; 10 nucleotides agree with TRBD1. This CDR3 is 15 amino acids long. Trimming removed 4 bases from V and 2 bases from J; junction bases left unmatched: 6. CDR1 and CDR2 from the germline V gene are SGHNT and YYREEE (reference sequence). CDR3 DNA sequence: TGTGCCAGCAGCGTTACGGGGACAGGGGCCTACGAGCAGTACTTC. Translation: CASSVTGTGAYEQYF. The full variable domain, in which reference TRBV5-4 and TRBJ2-7 provide the parts outside the CDR3, is ETGVTQSPTHLIKTRGQQVTLRCSSQSGHNTVSWYQQALGQGPQFIFQYYREEENGRGNFPPRFSGLQFPNYSSELNVNALELDDSALYLCASSVTGTGAYEQYFGPGTRLTVT.

The chain employs TRBV11-3 and TRBJ1-6; D not certain. The V gene's germline CDR1 is SGHNT and CDR2 YENEEA. The V end lost 5 bases, the J end lost 8 bases, and 10 bases lay between the germline ends. The CDR3 runs 13 residues. The DNA for the CDR3 is TGTGCCAGCAGCCTAGGTGCGGATTCACCCCTCCACTTT. As protein: CASSLGADSPLHF.

The V and J genes are TRBV6-5 and TRBJ2-7; D is unclear. This CDR3 has 14 amino acids. The V gene's germline CDR1 is MNHEY and CDR2 SVGAGI. V was shortened by 6 bases and J by 0 bases, with 12 bases between the two germline ends. The CDR3 sequence is CASRVKPRSYEQYF. DNA of the CDR3: TGTGCCAGCAGGGTAAAACCTCGCTCCTACGAGCAGTACTTC.

This clone was seen only once. The chain combines TRBV10-3 with TRBJ2-1; 11 nucleotides agree with TRBD2. CDR3 length equals 16 residues. The germline gives CDR1 ENHRY, CDR2 SYGVKD. Trimming cost V 2 bases and J 4 bases; bases outside gene matches: 4. CDR3 residues: CAISEAGTSGYNEQFF. The CDR3 coding sequence is TGTGCCATCAGTGAGGCCGGGACTAGCGGATACAATGAGCAGTTCTTC.

This clone came up a few times. This chain links TRBV19 with TRBJ2-3; D gene unclear. With 5 bases removed from V and 0 bases from J, the gap between germline ends came to 9 bases. The CDR3 runs 14 residues. CDR1 is LNHDA, CDR2 SQIVND, per germline (reference sequence). The CDR3 protein is CASSGWQSTDTQYF. The CDR3, as DNA: TGTGCCAGTAGTGGCTGGCAAAGCACAGATACGCAGTATTTT.

This clone was seen a single time. V is TRBV7-8 and J is TRBJ1-5; 9 bases map to TRBD1. The V segment lost 2 bases and the J segment 6 bases; nucleotides outside the gene matches: 2. In germline, CDR1 is SGHVS, CDR2 FQNEAQ. The CDR3 totals 14 residues. The CDR3 DNA reads TGTGCCAGCAGCTTAACAGGGGGCGGTCAGCCCCAGCATTTT. It encodes CASSLTGGGQPQHF. The variable domain in full, with the rest retrieved from reference TRBV7-8 and TRBJ1-5, is GAGVSQSPRYKVAKRGQDVALRCDPISGHVSLFWYQQALGQGPEFLTYFQNEAQLDKSGLPSDRFFAERPEGSVSTLKIQRTQQEDSAVYLCASSLTGGGQPQHFGDGTRLSIL.

CDR3 sequence: CASSELSGTDLEAFF. The CDR3 nucleotides read TGTGCCAGCAGCGAGCTTTCTGGGACAGACCTTGAAGCTTTCTTT. The chain couples TRBV7-2 to TRBJ1-1; 7 bases map to TRBD1. V trimming: 5 bases; J trimming: 7 bases; junction bases outside the gene matches: 13. Germline V gives CDR1 SGHTA, CDR2 FQGNSA. The CDR3 has 15 amino acids.

The chain carries TRBV4-1 and TRBJ1-5; perhaps TRBD1 as D (5 bases). This CDR3 is 14 amino acids long. Per germline, CDR1 MGHRA and CDR2 YSYEKL. V lost 2 bases, J lost 6 bases, and 11 bases lay in between. In DNA, the CDR3 is TGCGCCAGCAGCCAACCGGGGACCCGTCAGCCCCAGCATTTT. This translates into CASSQPGTRQPQHF.

The CDR3: CASKGRGTGQPQHF. As DNA, the CDR3 is TGTGCCAGCAAGGGCAGGGGGACCGGACAGCCCCAGCATTTT. The chain carries TRBV27 and TRBJ1-5; 7 bases map to TRBD1. Germline CDR1 MNHEY, CDR2 SMNVEV (reference sequence). The CDR3 is made up of 14 amino acids. V shed 7 bases and J 7 bases; nucleotides not matched to a gene: 10.

The V gene is TRBV27, the J gene TRBJ1-2; tentative D call: TRBD1 (6 bases). The CDR3 runs 17 residues. V gave up 7 bases and J gave up 1 base, with 22 bases separating them. Germline V gene lookup returns CDR1 MNHEY and CDR2 SMNVEV (reference sequence). CDR3 sequence reads: CASKPNRDPNLNYGYTF. The CDR3 DNA is TGTGCCAGCAAACCTAACAGGGACCCCAACCTTAACTATGGCTACACCTTC.

The V and J genes are TRBV4-2 and TRBJ1-1; D uncertain. This CDR3 is built from 17 residues. Trimming shortened V by 1 base and J by 0 bases, and 15 bases separated the two germline ends. Germline V CDR1 and CDR2: LGHNA, YNFKEQ. Written as DNA, the CDR3 is TGTGCCAGCAGCCAAGCGGTGTCCGAGTTGTTGAACACTGAAGCTTTCTTT. Its translation: CASSQAVSELLNTEAFF.

Only a few counts were recorded for this clone. V gene TRBV19 combines with J gene TRBJ2-7; 10 nucleotides align to TRBD1. Looked up from germline, CDR1 is LNHDA and CDR2 is SQIVND (reference sequence). The CDR3 consists of 17 residues. Trimming at V came to 3 bases and at J to 3 bases, leaving 11 bases not matched to a gene. The CDR3 coding sequence is TGTGCCAGTAGTATCCGAAGCCCGGGACAGGGGAACTACGAGCAGTACTTC. This codes for CASSIRSPGQGNYEQYF.

This CDR3 is CASSPRMTDYYEQYF. The CDR3, as DNA: TGCGCCAGCAGCCCCCGAATGACCGATTACTACGAGCAGTACTTC. The chain employs TRBV5-1 and TRBJ2-7, with D hard to call. CDR1 and CDR2 (germline): SGHRS, YFSETQ. The CDR3 is 15 residues long. V was cut by 4 bases and J by 3 bases, with 17 bases left in between.